The clone carrying this TCR beta chain appeared a single time. Germline V gene lookup returns CDR1 SGHRS and CDR2 YFSETQ. Germline trimming cut 4 bases from V and 1 base from J; bases unmatched to any gene: 2. This CDR3 has 14 residues. The sample is drawn from a study of shared clonotypes between healthy human individuals. Method: immunoSEQ multiplex PCR; TCRdb's copy keeps in-frame clones and lacks some. This sample has around 370,000 clones; about 96% occur once, and the top ten carry around 0.32%. The TCR sequence derives from a man aged 25 to 40 in good health. This sequence joins TRBV5-1 and TRBJ2-5, with 9 bases identical to TRBD1. The specimen was memory CD8+ T cells sorted from blood. Subset denoted: CD45RO+ cells pooled with CCR7-negative TemRA cells. The CDR3, as DNA: TGCGCCAGCAGCCCGGGACAGGGCCAAGAGACCCAGTACTTC. Encoded protein: CASSPGQGQETQYF.